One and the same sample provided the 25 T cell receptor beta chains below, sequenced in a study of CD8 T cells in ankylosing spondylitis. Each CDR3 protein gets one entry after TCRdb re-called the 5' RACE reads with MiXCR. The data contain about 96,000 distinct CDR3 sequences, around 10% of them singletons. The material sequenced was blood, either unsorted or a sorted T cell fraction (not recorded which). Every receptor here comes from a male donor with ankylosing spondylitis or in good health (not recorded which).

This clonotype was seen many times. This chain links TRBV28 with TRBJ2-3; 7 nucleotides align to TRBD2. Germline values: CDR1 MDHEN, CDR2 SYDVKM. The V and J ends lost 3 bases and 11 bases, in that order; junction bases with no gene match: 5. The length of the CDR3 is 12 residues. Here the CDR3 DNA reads TGTGCCAGCAGTTTCGGGGGGAATGGGCAGTATTTT. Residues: CASSFGGNGQYF.

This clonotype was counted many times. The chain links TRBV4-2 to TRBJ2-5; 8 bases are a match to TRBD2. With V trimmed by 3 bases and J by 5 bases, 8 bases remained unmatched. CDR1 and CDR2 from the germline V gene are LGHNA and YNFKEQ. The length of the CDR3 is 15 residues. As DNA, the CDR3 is TGTGCCAGCAGCCACTACGGGGGACTAGGGGAGACCCAGTACTTC. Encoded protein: CASSHYGGLGETQYF.

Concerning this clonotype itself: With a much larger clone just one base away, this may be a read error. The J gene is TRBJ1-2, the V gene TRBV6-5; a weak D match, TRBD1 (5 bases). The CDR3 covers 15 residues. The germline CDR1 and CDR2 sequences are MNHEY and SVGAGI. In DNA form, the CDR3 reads TGTGCCAGCAGTTTGACAGTATCCGAAAACTATGGCTACGCCTTC. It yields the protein CASSLTVSENYGYAF.

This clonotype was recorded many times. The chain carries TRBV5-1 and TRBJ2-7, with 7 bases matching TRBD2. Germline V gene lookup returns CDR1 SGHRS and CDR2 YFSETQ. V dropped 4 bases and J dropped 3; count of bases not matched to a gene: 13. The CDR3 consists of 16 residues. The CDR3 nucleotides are TGCGCCAGCAGCCCCCTGGTCCCGGGAGGCGGCTACGAGCAGTACTTC. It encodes CASSPLVPGGGYEQYF. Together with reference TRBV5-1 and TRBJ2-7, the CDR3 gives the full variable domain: KAGVTQTPRYLIKTRGQQVTLSCSPISGHRSVSWYQQTPGQGLQFLFEYFSETQRNKGNFPGRFSGRQFSNSRSEMNVSTLELGDSALYLCASSPLVPGGGYEQYFGPGTRLTVT.

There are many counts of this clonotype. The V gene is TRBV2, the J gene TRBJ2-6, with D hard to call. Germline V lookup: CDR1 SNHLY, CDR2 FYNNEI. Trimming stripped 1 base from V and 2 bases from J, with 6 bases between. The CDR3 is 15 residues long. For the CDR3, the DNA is TGTGCCAGCAGTGAAGTCAGGACTGGGGCCAACGTCCTGACTTTC. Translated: CASSEVRTGANVLTF.

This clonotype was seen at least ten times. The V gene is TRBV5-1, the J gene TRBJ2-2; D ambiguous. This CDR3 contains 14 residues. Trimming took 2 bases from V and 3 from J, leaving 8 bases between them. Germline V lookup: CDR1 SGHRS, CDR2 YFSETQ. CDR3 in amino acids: CASSFSDYTGELFF. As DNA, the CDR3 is TGCGCCAGCAGCTTCTCTGATTACACCGGGGAGCTGTTTTTT.

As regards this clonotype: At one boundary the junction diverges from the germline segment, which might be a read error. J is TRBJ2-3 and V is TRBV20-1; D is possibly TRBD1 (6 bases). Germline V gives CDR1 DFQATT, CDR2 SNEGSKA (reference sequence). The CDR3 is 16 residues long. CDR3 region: CCARDIQGPGTDTQYF. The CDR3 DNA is TGCTGTGCTAGAGATATTCAGGGGCCTGGCACAGATACGCAGTATTTT.

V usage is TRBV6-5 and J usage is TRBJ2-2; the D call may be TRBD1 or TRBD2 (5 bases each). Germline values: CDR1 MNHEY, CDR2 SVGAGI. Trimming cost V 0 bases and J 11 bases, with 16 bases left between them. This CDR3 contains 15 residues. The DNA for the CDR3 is TGTGCCAGCAGTTACTCGATCAGTCCCGGGGCCGAGCTGTTTTTT. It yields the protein CASSYSISPGAELFF.

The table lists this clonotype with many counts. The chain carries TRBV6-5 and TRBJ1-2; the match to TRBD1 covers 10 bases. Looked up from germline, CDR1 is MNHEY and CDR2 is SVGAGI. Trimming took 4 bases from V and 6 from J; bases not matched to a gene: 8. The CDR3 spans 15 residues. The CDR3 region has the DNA TGTGCCAGCAGTTTGGACAGGGGGTCAGCGCATGGCTACACCTTC. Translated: CASSLDRGSAHGYTF.

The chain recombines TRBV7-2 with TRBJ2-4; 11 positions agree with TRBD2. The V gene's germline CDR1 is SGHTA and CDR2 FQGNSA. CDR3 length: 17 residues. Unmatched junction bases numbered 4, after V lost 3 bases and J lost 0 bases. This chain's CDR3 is CASSLLAGGLAKNIQYF. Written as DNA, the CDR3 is TGTGCCAGCAGCTTGCTAGCGGGGGGACTAGCCAAAAACATTCAGTACTTC. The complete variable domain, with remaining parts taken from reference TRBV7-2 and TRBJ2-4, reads GAGVSQSPSNKVTEKGKDVELRCDPISGHTALYWYRQSLGQGLEFLIYFQGNSAPDKSGLPSDRFSAERTGGSVSTLTIQRTQQEDSAVYLCASSLLAGGLAKNIQYFGAGTRLSVL.

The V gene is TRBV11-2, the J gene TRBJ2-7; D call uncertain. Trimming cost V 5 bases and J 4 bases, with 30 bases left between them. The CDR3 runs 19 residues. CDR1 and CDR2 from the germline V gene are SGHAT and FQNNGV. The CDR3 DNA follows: TGTGCCAGCAGCAACGAAACTTCGTGGCCCTGGCCTATGACTTACGAGCAGTACTTC. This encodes CASSNETSWPWPMTYEQYF.

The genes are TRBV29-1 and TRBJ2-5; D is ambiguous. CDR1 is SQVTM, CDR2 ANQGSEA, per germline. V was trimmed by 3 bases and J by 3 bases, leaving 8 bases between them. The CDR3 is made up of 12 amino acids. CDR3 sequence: CSVDRLEETQYF. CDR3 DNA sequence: TGCAGCGTTGACCGCCTGGAAGAGACCCAGTACTTC.

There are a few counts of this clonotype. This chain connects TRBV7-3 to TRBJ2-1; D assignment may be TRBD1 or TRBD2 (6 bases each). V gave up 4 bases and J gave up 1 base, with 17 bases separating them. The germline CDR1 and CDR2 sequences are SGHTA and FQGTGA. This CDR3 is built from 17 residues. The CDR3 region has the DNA TGTGCCAGCAGCTCCCAAGGACCGGGGGCATCCTACAATGAGCAGTTCTTC. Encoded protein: CASSSQGPGASYNEQFF.

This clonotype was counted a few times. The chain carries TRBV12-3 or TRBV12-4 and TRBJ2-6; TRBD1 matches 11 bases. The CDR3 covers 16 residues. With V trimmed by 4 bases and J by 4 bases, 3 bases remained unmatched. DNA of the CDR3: TGTGCCAGCAGTTGGACAGGGGGCGCCGGGGCCAACGTCCTGACTTTC. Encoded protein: CASSWTGGAGANVLTF.

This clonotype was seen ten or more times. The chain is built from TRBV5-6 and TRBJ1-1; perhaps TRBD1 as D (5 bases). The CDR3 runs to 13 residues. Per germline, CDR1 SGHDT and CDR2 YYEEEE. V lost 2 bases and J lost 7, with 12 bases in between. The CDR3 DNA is TGTGCCAGCAGCTTTGGCCCGACAGATGAAGCTTTCTTT. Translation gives CASSFGPTDEAFF.

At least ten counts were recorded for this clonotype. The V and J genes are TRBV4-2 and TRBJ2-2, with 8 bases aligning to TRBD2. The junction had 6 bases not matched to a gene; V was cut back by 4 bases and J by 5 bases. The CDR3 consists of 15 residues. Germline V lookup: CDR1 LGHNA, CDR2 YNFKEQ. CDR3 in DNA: TGTGCCAGCAGCCTACGGGGGGGCCGGACCGGGGAGCTGTTTTTT. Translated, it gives CASSLRGGRTGELFF.

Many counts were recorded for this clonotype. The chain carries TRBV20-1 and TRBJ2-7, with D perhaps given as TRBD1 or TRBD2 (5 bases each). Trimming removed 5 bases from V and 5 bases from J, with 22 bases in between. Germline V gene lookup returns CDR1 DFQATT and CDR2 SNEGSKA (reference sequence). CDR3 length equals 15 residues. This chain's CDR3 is CSAGSGTQLFNEQYF. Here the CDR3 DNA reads TGCAGTGCTGGCTCCGGGACGCAGCTTTTCAACGAGCAGTACTTC.

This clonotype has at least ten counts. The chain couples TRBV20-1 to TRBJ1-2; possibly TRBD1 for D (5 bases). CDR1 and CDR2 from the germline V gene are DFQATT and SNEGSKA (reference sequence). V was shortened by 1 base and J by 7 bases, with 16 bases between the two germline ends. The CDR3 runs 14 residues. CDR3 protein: CSARGGSDFPGYTF. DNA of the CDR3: TGCAGTGCTAGAGGGGGGTCGGATTTCCCTGGCTACACCTTC.

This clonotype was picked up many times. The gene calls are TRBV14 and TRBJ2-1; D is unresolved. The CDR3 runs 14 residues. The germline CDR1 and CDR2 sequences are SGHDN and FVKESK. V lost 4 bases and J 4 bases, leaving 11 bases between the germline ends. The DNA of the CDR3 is TGTGCCAGCAGCCCATTAGCCGAATACAATGAGCAGTTCTTC. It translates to CASSPLAEYNEQFF.

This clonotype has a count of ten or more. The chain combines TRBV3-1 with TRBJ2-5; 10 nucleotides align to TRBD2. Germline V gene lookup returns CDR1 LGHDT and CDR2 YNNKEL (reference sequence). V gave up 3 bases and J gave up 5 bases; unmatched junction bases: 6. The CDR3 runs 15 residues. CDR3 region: CASSHPGTSVETQYF. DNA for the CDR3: TGTGCCAGCAGCCATCCCGGGACTAGCGTCGAGACCCAGTACTTC.

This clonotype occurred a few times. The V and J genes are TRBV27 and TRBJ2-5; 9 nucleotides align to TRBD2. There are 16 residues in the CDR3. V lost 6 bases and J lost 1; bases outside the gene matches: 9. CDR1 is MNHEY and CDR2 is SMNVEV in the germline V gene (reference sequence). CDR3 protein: CASSTLRGGLQETQYF. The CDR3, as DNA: TGTGCCAGCAGCACCCTGCGGGGGGGGCTCCAAGAGACCCAGTACTTC.

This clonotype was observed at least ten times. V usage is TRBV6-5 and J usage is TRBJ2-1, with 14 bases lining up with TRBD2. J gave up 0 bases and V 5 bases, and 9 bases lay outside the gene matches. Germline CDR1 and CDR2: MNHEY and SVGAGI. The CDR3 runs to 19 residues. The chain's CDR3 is CASSPGLAGGPSSYNEQFF. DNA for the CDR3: TGTGCCAGCAGTCCCGGACTAGCGGGGGGCCCTAGCTCCTACAATGAGCAGTTCTTC.

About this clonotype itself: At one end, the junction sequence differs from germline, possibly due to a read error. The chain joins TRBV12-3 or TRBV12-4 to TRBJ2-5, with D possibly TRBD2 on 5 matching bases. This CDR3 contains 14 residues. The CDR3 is CDSSLTRLQETQYF. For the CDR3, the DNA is TGTGACAGCAGTCTAACTAGGCTCCAAGAGACCCAGTACTTC.

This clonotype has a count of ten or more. CDR3 residues: CAVLLPPPGGEQYF. CDR3 nucleotides: TGTGCCGTCTTACTTCCCCCTCCCGGGGGCGAGCAGTACTTC. This chain uses TRBV9 with TRBJ2-7; D is possibly TRBD2 (6 bases). The CDR3 runs 14 residues. V was pared by 10 bases and J by 6 bases, with 23 bases between. The germline V gene has CDR1 SGDLS and CDR2 YYNGEE.

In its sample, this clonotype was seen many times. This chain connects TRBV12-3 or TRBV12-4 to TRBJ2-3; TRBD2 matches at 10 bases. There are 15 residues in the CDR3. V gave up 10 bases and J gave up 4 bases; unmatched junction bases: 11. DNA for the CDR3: TGTGCCAACGCCATCGAGCGGGGGGGCTCAGATACGCAGTATTTT. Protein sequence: CANAIERGGSDTQYF.